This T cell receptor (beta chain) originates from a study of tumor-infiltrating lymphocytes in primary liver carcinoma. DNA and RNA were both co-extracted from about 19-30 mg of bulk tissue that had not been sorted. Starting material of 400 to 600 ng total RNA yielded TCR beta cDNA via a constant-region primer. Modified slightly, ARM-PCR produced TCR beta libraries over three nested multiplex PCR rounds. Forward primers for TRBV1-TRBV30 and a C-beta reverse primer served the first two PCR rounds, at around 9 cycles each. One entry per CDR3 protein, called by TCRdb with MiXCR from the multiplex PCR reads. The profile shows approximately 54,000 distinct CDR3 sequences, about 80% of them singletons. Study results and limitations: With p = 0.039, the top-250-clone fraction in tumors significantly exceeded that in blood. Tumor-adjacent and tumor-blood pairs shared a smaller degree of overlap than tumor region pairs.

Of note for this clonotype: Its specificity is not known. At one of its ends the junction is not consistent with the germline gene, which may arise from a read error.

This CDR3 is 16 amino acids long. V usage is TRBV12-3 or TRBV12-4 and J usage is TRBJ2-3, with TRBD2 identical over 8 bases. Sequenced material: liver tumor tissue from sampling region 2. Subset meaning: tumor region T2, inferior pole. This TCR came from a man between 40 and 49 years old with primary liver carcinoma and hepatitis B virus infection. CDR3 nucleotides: TGTGCCGGCAGTTCCCTAAGCGGGAGCGCTACAGATACGGAGTATTTT. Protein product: CAGSSLSGSATDTEYF.